This entry is about one T cell receptor (beta chain). The specificity of this receptor is unknown. Per-base qualities were not stored, and no clone one base away is much larger. Libraries were prepared through the immunoSEQ multiplex PCR assay. The multiplex PCR relied on a mix of 60 forward primers for TCR Vbeta segments and 13 reverse primers for TCR Jbeta segments. Amplification of the CDR3 region of rearranged TCR beta genes was performed with a multiplex PCR assay on genomic DNA. On the Illumina HiSeq System, the amplified TCR beta libraries were sequenced as 87-base-pair reads. On the study's bioinformatics: Across the 700 or so repertoires, a later analysis counted around 80 million unique TCR beta chains, 8.5 million to 12 million of which were shared by at least two donors. To remove PCR and sequencing errors, raw reads were error-corrected and collapsed into unique sequences using a nearest-neighbor algorithm that merged closely related sequences. Alignment of CDR3 sequences to IMGT reference sequences was used to assign V, D and J gene segments. Each retained sequence needed at least a six-nucleotide match to both a V gene segment and a J gene segment. A rearrangement was called productive if the CDR3 had no stop codons and remained in frame with V and J, and every other rearrangement was called non-productive. Following IMGT convention, CDR3 was defined as the stretch from the second conserved V-encoded cysteine up to the conserved J-encoded phenylalanine. The earlier analysis of about 610 of the donors excluded sequences that lacked an unambiguous match to a single V gene segment. An earlier analysis of fewer than 750 of the donors called V segments functional above 56.7% productive rearrangements and segregating when the between-donor standard deviation exceeded 5%. A statistical classification framework was built to diagnose cytomegalovirus status from the catalog of TCR beta chain sequences. A later analysis assigned V and J genes by comparing TCR nucleotide sequences with IMGT/GENE-DB human TR gene sequences. Using the TCRdist pipeline, a later analysis assigned CDR3 sequences along with most-parsimonious VDJ recombination scenarios. In a later analysis, each TCR beta chain was defined by its CDR3 amino acid sequence together with its V-gene family, and reads lacking a unique V-gene family were excluded. To address suspected cross-contamination and a sequencing artifact, a later analysis removed around 590 highly shared, low-generation-probability nucleotide sequences. For each public chain, a later analysis derived a clonal expansion index from normalized ranks of inferred template counts within each repertoire. Generation probabilities in a later analysis came from a VDJ recombination model fitted to out-of-frame rearrangements, and those results were checked against IGoR. Hypergeometric tests were used in a later analysis to score TCR-TCR, TCR-HLA and TCR-CMV co-occurrence, with a repertoire-size bias correction applied to the TCR pairs. In a later analysis, false discovery rates were estimated by permuting HLA or CMV assignments 20 times. In a later analysis, co-occurring TCRs were grouped using DBSCAN, and TCRdist sequence similarity was added for clustering within HLA-allele-positive subsets. Repertoires with fewer than 30,000 or more than 120,000 public chains, plus five repertoires with anomalous nucleotide sharing, were excluded from co-occurrence clustering. TCRdb limited this immuneACCESS table to in-frame rearrangements with V and J called. A share of clones is missing; checked studies link under half to unresolved V genes, and the rest is unexplained. That table supplies the V and J calls and clone size; D and trimming were determined from the DNA. This sample is represented by roughly 130,000 clones; approximately 67% of them were singletons. The top ten hold over 5% of the sample.

These data are taken from a study of cytomegalovirus exposure and HLA in healthy donors (dated by TCRdb to about 2017). The study in broad terms: An earlier analysis of some 620 of the donors reported 276 Gb of sequence data and approximately 120 million unique TCR beta sequences obtained from 150 million to 200 million T cells. An early release covering more than 500 HLA-typed donors comprised about 300 gigabases of sequencing data and some 79 million unique TCR sequences. Among the approximately 400 genotyped donors, around 79% belonged to the genetic ancestry cluster associated with self-reported Caucasian donors. The study aimed to test whether cataloging public T cell receptors could reveal signatures of past pathogen exposure. Using immunosequencing, the study profiled T cell repertoires from fewer than 700 subjects and related those repertoires to cytomegalovirus serostatus. Besides the first cohort of approximately 670 subjects, a separate validation cohort made up of roughly 130 different subjects was used. To predict cytomegalovirus infection status, the study combined high-throughput TCR immunosequencing, statistical association of individual TCRs with disease status, and machine learning. In a later analysis, previously published TCR beta repertoires from 550 to 750 donors were re-analyzed and high-resolution HLA genotyping was added so that TCR occurrence patterns could be studied. Rather than using new phenotypic data, the later analysis identified candidate immune exposures from TCR beta sequences and from how often those sequences occurred across donors. An earlier analysis of 587 of the donors used high-throughput TCR beta sequencing to judge whether each TCR beta V gene segment behaved as functional or pseudogenic. Donor age, sex, ethnicity and CMV serostatus were collected together with the repertoire data. In a later genetic analysis, genome-wide SNP genotypes for about 65% of the roughly 700 donors were used, and that subset was treated as a discovery cohort. Every discovery cohort repertoire had been produced on one sequencing platform. HLA typing covered class I and class II loci at four-digit resolution. Typing coverage varied by locus: 629-630 donors for A, B, C, DRB1 and DQB1; approximately 560 for DQA1; over 600 for DPA1; approximately 470 for DPB1. Because of strong linkage in the cohort, four to six DR-DQ haplotypes were treated as single units for association and clustering. Among 398 genotyped donors of the cohort, an average of 235,054 unique TCR beta nucleotide sequences were sequenced per donor, roughly 18% of them non-productive. Summary of the overall study and its limitations: The study listed 150 to 200 TCR beta chains as associated with cytomegalovirus. A later analysis associated about 17,000 TCR beta sequences with specific HLA alleles at a false discovery rate of 0.05. Because HLA typing was missing for some donors at each locus, association tests included only the typed subset. In a later analysis, most CMV-associated TCR beta chains were found to appear HLA-restricted, with HLA associations seemingly driven largely by CMV exposure. A later genetic analysis reported fewer N-insertions in productive TCRs among donors in an Asian-associated ancestry cluster than the roughly 690-donor mean. A later genetic analysis associated a missense DCLRE1C variant with V-gene and J-gene trimming of TCR beta chains, and an independent cohort replicated the association. According to a later analysis, parvovirus B19, influenza, CMV and Epstein-Barr virus appeared linked to several top co-occurrence clusters. The authors suggested that the approach could potentially be generalized to other disease states and immunological phenotypes. The 87-base-pair reads could not distinguish some IMGT-functional V segments, including TRBV6-2 and TRBV6-3, so those segments were excluded. In vitro tests confirmed that a few of the cytomegalovirus-associated TCR beta chains recognize cytomegalovirus antigens. When HLA alleles, especially DR and DQ, strongly co-occurred, attributing TCR associations to individual alleles was difficult. For the cohort, immune exposure information was limited to CMV serostatus. In this cohort, only TCR beta chains were sequenced, and detectable features were limited by the absence of alpha or paired-chain data. A cluster of highly shared sequence variants was judged likely to represent a technical artifact of the sequencing pipeline. An earlier analysis of approximately 590 of the donors showed that most TCR beta V segments appeared in productive rearrangements either about 90% or about 30% of the time, which broadly matched IMGT annotations. The classifier was reported to diagnose cytomegalovirus status with high specificity and sensitivity in both the original cohort and the validation cohort. Correlated functional status among segregating V segments might reflect linkage disequilibrium, but an unknown experimental factor could not be ruled out. A later analysis found that TCR association rates varied across HLA loci, with DRB1 alleles showing the most associated TCRs and HLA-C alleles the fewest. Because counts were too low, 15 to 20 rarely observed V segments, including chromosome 9 orphons, were excluded from the earlier analysis of 587 of the donors. Across donors, most TCR sequences were observed very rarely, whereas some public TCRs were present in many individuals. Compared with equally common non-associated chains, HLA-associated TCR beta chains in a later analysis were more clonally expanded and had lower generation probabilities. A further reported finding was that TCR beta sequences accurately predicted the HLA-A and HLA-B alleles for most subjects in the first cohort. Roughly uniform sequencing depth across donors was assumed in presence/absence analyses, although this assumption may not hold.

The CDR3 covers 14 residues, taking in both the cysteine and the phenylalanine. CDR3 DNA only is kept here, 42 bases in frame from base 1. Looking up the germline V gene yields CDR1 LGHNA and CDR2 YNFKEQ. Trimming at the junction amounts to 0 bases on V and 5 bases on J, and the germline ends lie 8 bases apart. The cohort consisted of 650 to 850 healthy bone marrow donors. Cohort members were all nominally healthy when sampled, although unrecorded immune exposures were likely present. The donor tested CMV seronegative, placing the donor among the 350 or so seronegative members of the cohort. A peripheral blood sample was provided by each donor, and peripheral blood mononuclear cells were used for TCR beta sequencing. The Qiagen DNeasy Blood Extraction Kit was used to extract genomic DNA from the blood cell samples.

The specimen sequenced was PBMCs. The chain employs TRBV4-2 and TRBJ1-5, with the D gene not clear enough to name. This clonotype was sampled from a woman aged 55-70 years in good health and CMV-seronegative. CDR3 sequence: CASSQDGGDQPQHF. The sequenced DNA: TGTGCCAGCAGCCAAGATGGCGGGGATCAGCCCCAGCATTTT.